This TCR beta chain appears in the sequencing data of a study of beta chain features in type 1 diabetes. General study results and limits: For patients, the naive, central memory and Treg TCRB repertoires appeared more alike than for healthy donors. Across all four CD4+ subsets, people with type 1 diabetes showed modestly shorter TCRB CDR3s. PCR might show a preference for shorter templates, equally across patients and controls.

The length of the CDR3 is 14 residues. Trimming cost V 3 bases and J 5 bases; bases outside gene matches: 4. CDR1 is SEHNR and CDR2 is FQNEAQ in the germline V gene (reference sequence). Investigators reverse transcribed all isolated RNA, so they sequenced expressed TCRB transcripts. Profiled with immunoSEQ multiplex PCR; TCRdb holds only in-frame clones, not every one. This sample carries around 50,000 clones, around 40% of them seen once, and the ten largest clones take 0.1% to 0.15%. A remark on this clone: The antigen is not known.

Via CD45RO/CCR7/CD25/CD127/CD95/CD27, cells of the CD4+ naive, central memory, regulatory and stem cell-like memory subsets were sorted. The sequenced sample was stem cell memory CD4+ T cells from blood. V usage is TRBV7-9 and J usage is TRBJ2-7; 10 positions match TRBD1. The TCR was taken from a man aged 25 to 40 with type 1 diabetes. DNA for the CDR3: TGTGCCAGCAGCTTCCGGGACAGGGGCCACGAGCAGTACTTC. Residues: CASSFRDRGHEQYF.